Shown below are 31 T cell receptor beta chains from a single sample sequenced in a study of OX40 agonist ivuxolimab in advanced cancers. Libraries came from the immunoSEQ multiplex PCR assay. This is the immuneACCESS table as TCRdb keeps it, with only in-frame sequences that have V and J called. A part of the clones is gone; compared with another copy, unresolved V genes explain less than half, and the rest is unexplained. The sample has tens of thousands of clones on record, just over 85% of them singletons. The ten largest clones add up to about 2.1% of the sample. This specimen consisted of CD4+ or CD8+ T cells sorted from blood, obtained in a trial of the OX40 agonist ivuxolimab. Every receptor here comes from an adult with an advanced solid tumor such as melanoma, head and neck, liver or kidney cancer.

V usage is TRBV28 and J usage is TRBJ1-2; the match to TRBD1 covers 12 bases. CDR3 length equals 15 residues. V lost 6 bases, J lost 7 bases, and 9 bases stayed unmatched. CDR1 and CDR2 (germline): MDHEN, SYDVKM. CDR3 sequence: CASRPRGTGGSGYTF. CDR3 coding DNA: TGTGCCAGCAGACCGAGAGGGACAGGGGGCAGTGGCTACACCTTC.

The rearrangement uses TRBV7-3 and TRBJ2-3, with 7 bases aligning to TRBD1. V dropped 5 bases and J dropped 3; count of bases not matched to a gene: 5. The CDR3 runs to 14 residues. Germline CDR1 is SGHTA and CDR2 is FQGTGA. CDR3 in DNA: TGTGCCAGCAGCACCGGGACAGCGACAGATACGCAGTATTTT. Amino acids: CASSTGTATDTQYF.

This rearrangement joins TRBV5-4 to TRBJ2-1; 7 bases are a match to TRBD2. From germline, CDR1 is SGHNT and CDR2 YYREEE (reference sequence). V dropped 3 bases and J dropped 5; count of bases not matched to a gene: 5. The CDR3 length is 14 residues. The CDR3 nucleotides are TGTGCCAGCAGCTACCGGGACTATAACAATGAGCAGTTCTTC. It translates to CASSYRDYNNEQFF.

The CDR3 DNA sequence: TGTGCCAGCAGTTACGGTCTCCAGAGTTATGGCTACACCTTC. This sequence encodes CASSYGLQSYGYTF. The chain recombines TRBV6-5 with TRBJ1-2; D unresolved. V was cut by 2 bases and J by 5 bases, with 12 bases left in between. Germline V gene lookup returns CDR1 MNHEY and CDR2 SVGAGI. CDR3 length: 14 residues.

This clone came up once. This chain connects TRBV10-3 to TRBJ1-2, with TRBD1 identical over 7 bases. V dropped 10 bases and J dropped 4; count of bases not matched to a gene: 12. This CDR3 is 14 amino acids long. Looked up from germline, CDR1 is ENHRY and CDR2 is SYGVKD. CDR3 region: CATEDRPGVYGYTF. The CDR3 bases are TGTGCCACCGAGGACAGGCCTGGGGTCTATGGCTACACCTTC.

V is TRBV18 and J is TRBJ2-1; TRBD2 aligns across 9 bases. This CDR3 is 15 amino acids long. Germline V lookup: CDR1 KGHSH, CDR2 LQKENI. Unmatched junction bases numbered 4, after V lost 0 bases and J lost 7 bases. The CDR3 here is CASSPPGLALNEQFF. As DNA, the CDR3 is TGTGCCAGCTCACCACCGGGACTAGCCTTGAATGAGCAGTTCTTC.

The rearrangement joins TRBV7-2 to TRBJ1-1, with D unclear. Germline V lookup: CDR1 SGHTA, CDR2 FQGNSA. The V end was cut by 1 base, the J end by 5 bases, with 20 bases between. There are 17 residues in the CDR3. DNA of the CDR3: TGTGCCAGCAGCTTAGAGAGATCCAGGACCGGAGGGACTGAAGCTTTCTTT. Translated, it gives CASSLERSRTGGTEAFF.

The rearrangement links TRBV7-9 to TRBJ1-4; possibly TRBD1 for D (6 bases). Germline CDR1 is SEHNR and CDR2 is FQNEAQ (reference sequence). V shed 3 bases and J shed 6 bases, with 11 bases lying between them. CDR3 length: 14 residues. The CDR3 spells CASSLGTTDEKLFF. The CDR3 DNA reads TGTGCCAGCAGCTTGGGGACAACCGATGAAAAACTGTTTTTT.

Note on this clone: Other nucleotide sequences from this sample produce the same CDR3. The J gene is TRBJ2-7, the V gene TRBV5-1; unclear D gene. CDR1 SGHRS and CDR2 YFSETQ come from the germline V gene. V lost 2 bases and J lost 5, with 11 bases in between. CDR3 size: 13 residues. DNA for the CDR3: TGCGCCAGCAGCTTAGTCGGACGCGACGAGCAGTACTTC. It translates to CASSLVGRDEQYF.

The chain employs TRBV5-1 and TRBJ1-1; possibly TRBD1 for D (6 bases). This CDR3 region has 16 residues. CDR1 SGHRS and CDR2 YFSETQ come from the germline V gene. The V and J ends lost 1 base and 6 bases respectively, with 19 bases between them. The CDR3 here is CASSLYSDSLGAEAFF. In DNA form, the CDR3 reads TGCGCCAGCAGCTTGTACTCGGACAGCCTTGGGGCTGAAGCTTTCTTT.

J is TRBJ2-5 and V is TRBV19, with 14 bases identical to TRBD2. CDR3 length: 17 residues. The J segment lost 4 bases and the V segment lost 3 bases, leaving 7 bases of the junction unmatched. Germline V gene data show CDR1 as LNHDA and CDR2 as SQIVND (reference sequence). The CDR3 DNA reads as TGTGCCAGTAGTATTCCTAGGGGACTAGCGGGAGCAGAGACCCAGTACTTC. As protein: CASSIPRGLAGAETQYF.

This rearrangement joins TRBV5-4 to TRBJ2-3; no reliable D call. Germline V CDR1 and CDR2: SGHNT, YYREEE (reference sequence). V lost 1 base and J lost 8, with 17 bases in between. The CDR3 length is 15 residues. CDR3 region: CASSLPSAGDGTQYF. The CDR3 bases are TGTGCCAGCAGCTTGCCCTCAGCCGGTGATGGTACGCAGTATTTT.

This clone was recorded once. The chain combines TRBV4-3 with TRBJ2-6; TRBD2 agrees at 11 bases. The CDR3 covers 18 residues. CDR1 and CDR2 from the germline V gene are LGHNA and YSLEER. The trim removed 2 bases at V and 4 bases at J, leaving 7 bases unmatched. In DNA form, the CDR3 reads TGCGCCAGCAGCCAACAAAAGACTAGCGGGGTGGGGGCCAACGTCCTGACTTTC. Its protein product is CASSQQKTSGVGANVLTF.

This chain connects TRBV5-1 to TRBJ2-3; D is uncertain. Germline V gene lookup returns CDR1 SGHRS and CDR2 YFSETQ. The V end lost 4 bases, the J end lost 0 bases, and 18 bases lay between the germline ends. The CDR3 length is 17 residues. The CDR3 region has the DNA TGCGCCAGCAGCCACTCGGGTTCTTTGTCCAGCACAGATACGCAGTATTTT. Protein product: CASSHSGSLSSTDTQYF.

The chain recombines TRBV11-2 with TRBJ2-5, with 7 positions matching TRBD1. Germline assignment: CDR1 SGHAT and CDR2 FQNNGV. With V trimmed by 0 bases and J by 3 bases, 10 bases remained unmatched. This CDR3 comprises 17 residues. In DNA form, the CDR3 reads TGTGCCAGCAGCTTAGATTGGGCAGGGGGTGTCAAAGAGACCCAGTACTTC. Amino acids: CASSLDWAGGVKETQYF.

The chain combines TRBV19 with TRBJ2-1; D possibly matches TRBD1 or TRBD2 (6 bases each). Deletions cut 2 bases from V and 2 bases from J, with 10 bases between. This CDR3 region has 15 residues. Germline V gives CDR1 LNHDA, CDR2 SQIVND (reference sequence). The CDR3 region is CASSITGAAYNEQFF. CDR3 sequence (DNA): TGTGCCAGTAGTATAACGGGGGCCGCCTACAATGAGCAGTTCTTC.

J is TRBJ1-5 and V is TRBV10-3; D perhaps matches TRBD1 (5 bases). Per germline, CDR1 ENHRY and CDR2 SYGVKD. The germline V and J ends were trimmed by 3 bases and 2 bases, with 8 bases remaining between them. This CDR3 is built from 14 residues. The CDR3 DNA sequence: TGTGCCATCAGTGACCGAGGGGGCAATCAGCCCCAGCATTTT. Its protein is CAISDRGGNQPQHF.

This chain joins TRBV29-1 and TRBJ1-1; unclear D gene. The CDR3 runs 15 residues. The V gene's germline CDR1 is SQVTM and CDR2 ANQGSEA. V was clipped by 5 bases and J by 0 bases, with 16 bases between them. Here the CDR3 reads CSVTGSYTMNTEAFF. DNA for the CDR3: TGCAGCGTTACGGGGAGCTATACAATGAACACTGAAGCTTTCTTT.

The J gene is TRBJ2-7, the V gene TRBV30; 7 bases align to TRBD1. V shed 1 base, J shed 0 bases, and the junction held 18 bases outside the gene matches. Germline values: CDR1 GTSNPN, CDR2 SVGIG (reference sequence). The CDR3 extends over 19 amino acids. CDR3 protein: CAWSGSRTIGTASSYEQYF. DNA for the CDR3: TGTGCCTGGAGTGGGTCACGGACAATCGGGACAGCCAGCTCCTACGAGCAGTACTTC.

This clone has only a few counts. The chain combines TRBV11-2 with TRBJ2-5; 8 bases are a match to TRBD1. CDR3 length: 17 amino acids. With 5 bases clipped from V and 2 bases from J, the junction kept 13 bases outside the gene matches. Germline values: CDR1 SGHAT, CDR2 FQNNGV. CDR3 amino acids: CASSPPGQAVGQETQYF. CDR3 DNA: TGTGCCAGCAGCCCGCCGGGACAGGCAGTGGGGCAAGAGACCCAGTACTTC.

The V gene is TRBV11-2, the J gene TRBJ1-1, with TRBD1 identical over 7 bases. Trimming cost V 1 base and J 4 bases; bases outside gene matches: 3. The germline V gene encodes CDR1 SGHAT and CDR2 FQNNGV. This CDR3 comprises 14 residues. The CDR3 DNA follows: TGTGCCAGCAGCTTAGGAGGGGGCTTCACTGAAGCTTTCTTT. As protein: CASSLGGGFTEAFF.

V is TRBV2 and J is TRBJ2-7; no reliable D call. The CDR3 consists of 13 residues. V shed 10 bases and J shed 5 bases, with 18 bases lying between them. CDR1 is SNHLY, CDR2 FYNNEI, per germline. The CDR3 bases are TGTGCCACACAAGCACGTTACCTTGACGAGCAGTACTTC. Its protein product is CATQARYLDEQYF.

The chain links TRBV28 to TRBJ2-7, with TRBD1 matching 7 bases. With 7 bases clipped from V and 1 base from J, the junction kept 10 bases outside the gene matches. Germline CDR1 MDHEN, CDR2 SYDVKM. The CDR3 contains 15 residues. CDR3 sequence (DNA): TGTGCCAGCACGTCCTCCGGGACAGCATCCTACGAGCAGTACTTC. Protein product: CASTSSGTASYEQYF.

The chain has TRBV5-1 and TRBJ1-4, with no clear D. This CDR3 region has 16 residues. Germline CDR1 and CDR2: SGHRS and YFSETQ. V was trimmed by 0 bases and J by 7 bases, leaving 16 bases between them. In nucleotides, the CDR3 is TGCGCCAGCAGCTTGGCACCAGGAGGGTATGGTGAAAAACTGTTTTTT. The encoded protein is CASSLAPGGYGEKLFF.

J is TRBJ2-5 and V is TRBV10-3, with D perhaps matching TRBD1 (7 bases). The germline V and J ends were trimmed by 10 bases and 3 bases, with 15 bases remaining between them. This CDR3 contains 13 residues. CDR1 is ENHRY, CDR2 SYGVKD, per germline. The chain's CDR3 is CASRGTGEETQYF. CDR3 in DNA: TGTGCCAGCAGGGGGACGGGGGAAGAGACCCAGTACTTC.

This chain links TRBV5-1 with TRBJ1-5; D gene uncertain. CDR3 length equals 16 residues. V was cut by 0 bases and J by 2 bases, with 12 bases left in between. Germline CDR1 reads SGHRS; CDR2 reads YFSETQ. Here the CDR3 DNA reads TGCGCCAGCAGCTTGGGGCCGACTGGGGGCAATCAGCCCCAGCATTTT. It specifies CASSLGPTGGNQPQHF.

This clone was seen only once. CDR3 sequence (DNA): TGTGCCAGCAGCCTCGAGGTCGGAGGGGACATTCAGTACTTC. Residues: CASSLEVGGDIQYF. This chain links TRBV6-1 with TRBJ2-4; D might be TRBD2 (6 bases). Germline V gives CDR1 MNHNS, CDR2 SASEGT. CDR3 size: 14 residues. The germline V and J ends were trimmed by 6 bases and 8 bases, with 17 bases remaining between them.

In regard to this clone: An end of the junction differs from the germline gene, which may be a read error. The chain uses TRBV7-7 and TRBJ2-5, with D possibly called TRBD1 or TRBD2 (5 bases each). This CDR3 spans 12 amino acids. Germline CDR1 is SSHAT and CDR2 is FNYEAQ (reference sequence). The CDR3 DNA is TGTGCTAGCAGCACGGGCGAGGGGCCCCAGTACTTC. Residues: CASSTGEGPQYF.

This sequence joins TRBV27 and TRBJ2-7, with D maybe TRBD2 (7 bases). The CDR3 sequence is 15 residues long. Germline CDR1 MNHEY, CDR2 SMNVEV (reference sequence). The V end lost 6 bases, the J end lost 5 bases, and 20 bases lay between the germline ends. The DNA of the CDR3 is TGTGCCAGCAGGGAACGGGGGGCATCCAAGGACGAGCAGTACTTC. Protein sequence: CASRERGASKDEQYF.

The chain combines TRBV7-2 with TRBJ1-2, with 9 nucleotides matching TRBD1. The V gene's germline CDR1 is SGHTA and CDR2 FQGNSA. V lost 1 base and J lost 1; bases outside the gene matches: 1. The CDR3 spans 15 residues. CDR3 sequence: CASSLETGGNYGYTF. The CDR3 DNA follows: TGTGCCAGCAGCTTAGAGACAGGGGGTAACTATGGCTACACCTTC.

The rearrangement joins TRBV4-1 to TRBJ1-3, with 12 bases matching TRBD1. This CDR3 comprises 16 residues. Trimming cost V 3 bases and J 3 bases; bases outside gene matches: 3. CDR1 and CDR2 from the germline V gene are MGHRA and YSYEKL. In DNA form, the CDR3 reads TGCGCCAGCAGCCAGGGACAGGGGGCCGTTGGAAACACCATATATTTT. Translation: CASSQGQGAVGNTIYF.